This TCR beta chain was observed in a study of T-cell reconstitution after alpha-beta-depleted transplantation in children. Between the trimmed V and J ends, which lost 0 bases and 3 bases, there was a span of 20 bases. This CDR3 contains 19 residues. Germline V gives CDR1 LGHDT, CDR2 YNNKEL (reference sequence). Unique molecular identifiers were built into the TCRbeta library. From the PCR reads, TCRdb called clonotypes with MiXCR, one entry per CDR3 protein. The data show about 110,000 distinct CDR3 sequences, almost 6.5% seen once. This clonotype was counted a few times. The sequence was collected from a male patient aged 2-9 years who had a stem cell transplant for acute lymphoblastic leukemia, so the T cells may come from the graft donor. The source was PBMCs, mostly from graft donor cells, collected 360 days after TCRalphabeta/CD19-depleted stem cell transplant. This chain links TRBV3-1 with TRBJ2-2; D is possibly TRBD1 or TRBD2 (6 bases each). The CDR3 nucleotides are TGTGCCAGCAGCCAAGATGGATCAATGGGGGGCAGGGACACCGGGGAGCTGTTTTTT. Amino acid sequence: CASSQDGSMGGRDTGELFF. The full variable domain, its missing parts supplied by reference TRBV3-1 and TRBJ2-2, is DTAVSQTPKYLVTQMGNDKSIKCEQNLGHDTMYWYKQDSKKFLKIMFSYNNKELIINETVPNRFSPKSPDKAHLNLHINSLELGDSAVYFCASSQDGSMGGRDTGELFFGEGSRLTVL.